This section outlines one T cell receptor beta chain sequence together with its context. Its antigen is undetermined. The record originates from a study of cytomegalovirus exposure and HLA in healthy donors. Study-level results: At a 0.05 false discovery rate, a later analysis found approximately 17,000 TCR beta sequences to be associated with HLA alleles. One variant, a missense change in DCLRE1C, was linked in a later analysis to TCR beta V- and J-gene trimming. Later, an analysis showed that TCR beta chains associated with HLA were more clonally expanded than others that were equally common.

Trimming pared 6 bases from V and 2 bases from J, leaving 13 bases between. The CDR3 is 14 amino acids. Germline V gives CDR1 MNHEY, CDR2 SVGAGI. PCR involved 60 Vbeta and 13 Jbeta primers. Libraries were prepared by immunoSEQ multiplex PCR; TCRdb keeps only in-frame clonotypes and omits some of them. Of some 180,000 clones listed, more than 9.5% are singletons. Donors were ostensibly healthy at sampling, although undocumented immune exposures were probable. This TCR derives from a man aged 50 to 59 in good health and CMV-seropositive. The chain couples TRBV6-5 to TRBJ1-2; D is unresolved. The sequencing sample was made of PBMCs. DNA of the CDR3: TGTGCCAGCAGCCGGCCCGGGGTAAACTATGGCTACACCTTC. Encoded protein: CASSRPGVNYGYTF.